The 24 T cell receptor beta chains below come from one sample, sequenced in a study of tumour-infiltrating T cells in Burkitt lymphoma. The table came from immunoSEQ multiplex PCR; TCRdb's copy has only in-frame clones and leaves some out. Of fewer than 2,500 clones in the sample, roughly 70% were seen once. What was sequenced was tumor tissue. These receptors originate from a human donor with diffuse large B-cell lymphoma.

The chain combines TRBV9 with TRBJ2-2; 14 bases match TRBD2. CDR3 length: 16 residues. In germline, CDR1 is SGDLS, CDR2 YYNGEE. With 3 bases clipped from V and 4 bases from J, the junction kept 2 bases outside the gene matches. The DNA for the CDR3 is TGTGCCAGCAGCGAGGGACTAGCGGGAGTCACCGGGGAGCTGTTTTTT. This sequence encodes CASSEGLAGVTGELFF. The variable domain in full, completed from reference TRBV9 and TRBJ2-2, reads DSGVTQTPKHLITATGQRVTLRCSPRSGDLSVYWYQQSLDQGLQFLIQYYNGEERAKGNILERFSAQQFPDLHSELNLSSLELGDSALYFCASSEGLAGVTGELFFGEGSRLTVL.

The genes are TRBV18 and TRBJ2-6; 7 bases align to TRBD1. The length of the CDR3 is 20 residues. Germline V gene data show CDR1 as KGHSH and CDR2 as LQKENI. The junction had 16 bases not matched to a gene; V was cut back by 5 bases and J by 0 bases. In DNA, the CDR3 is TGTGCCAGCTCAGCACTAATTCCGGGGACAGTCCACTCTGGGGCCAACGTCCTGACTTTC. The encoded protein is CASSALIPGTVHSGANVLTF.

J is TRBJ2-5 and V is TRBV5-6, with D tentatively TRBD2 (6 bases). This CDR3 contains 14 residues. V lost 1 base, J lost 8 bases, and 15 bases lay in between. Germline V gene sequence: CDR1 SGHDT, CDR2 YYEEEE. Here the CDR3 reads CASSLLAGGRTQYF. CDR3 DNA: TGTGCCAGCAGCTTGTTAGCTGGAGGGAGAACCCAGTACTTC.

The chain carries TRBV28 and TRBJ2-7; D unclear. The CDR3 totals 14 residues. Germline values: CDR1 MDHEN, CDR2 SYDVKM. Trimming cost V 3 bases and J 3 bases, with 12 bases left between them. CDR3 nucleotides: TGTGCCAGCAGTTTGGGGAAAGCAGTCTACGAGCAGTACTTC. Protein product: CASSLGKAVYEQYF.

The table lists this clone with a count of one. Here the CDR3 reads CASNRGPSGSSDNEQFF. CDR3 nucleotide sequence: TGTGCCTCCAACCGAGGCCCTAGCGGGAGTTCGGACAATGAGCAGTTCTTC. V gene TRBV5-6 combines with J gene TRBJ2-1, with TRBD2 matching over 10 bases. The CDR3 runs to 17 residues. J lost 5 bases, V lost 10 bases, and 18 bases had no gene match. From germline, CDR1 is SGHDT and CDR2 YYEEEE.

CDR3: CASSVEVTLSLYGYTF. CDR3 nucleotide sequence: TGTGCCAGCAGCGTAGAGGTGACTCTTTCCCTCTATGGCTACACCTTC. The chain employs TRBV9 and TRBJ1-2; D is undetermined. CDR1 is SGDLS and CDR2 is YYNGEE in the germline V gene. Trimming removed 0 bases at V and 4 bases at J, with 16 bases between. The CDR3 is 16 amino acids.

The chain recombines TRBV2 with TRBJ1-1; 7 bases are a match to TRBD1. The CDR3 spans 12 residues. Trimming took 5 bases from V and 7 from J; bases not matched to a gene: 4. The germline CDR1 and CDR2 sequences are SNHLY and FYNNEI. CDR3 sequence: CASSRDSYEAFF. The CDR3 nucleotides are TGTGCCAGCAGTCGGGACAGCTATGAAGCTTTCTTT.

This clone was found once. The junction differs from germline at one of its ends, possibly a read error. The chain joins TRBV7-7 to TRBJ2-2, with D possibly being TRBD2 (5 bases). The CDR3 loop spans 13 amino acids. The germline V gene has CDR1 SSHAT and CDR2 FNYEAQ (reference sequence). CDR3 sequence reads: CASSPGRVGELFF. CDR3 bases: TGTGCTAGCAGCCCGGGAAGGGTCGGGGAGCTGTTTTTT. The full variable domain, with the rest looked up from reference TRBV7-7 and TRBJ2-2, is GAGVSQSPRYKVTKRGQDVTLRCDPISSHATLYWYQQALGQGPEFLTYFNYEAQPDKSGLPSDRFSAERPEGSISTLTIQRTEQRDSAMYRCASSPGRVGELFFGEGSRLTVL.

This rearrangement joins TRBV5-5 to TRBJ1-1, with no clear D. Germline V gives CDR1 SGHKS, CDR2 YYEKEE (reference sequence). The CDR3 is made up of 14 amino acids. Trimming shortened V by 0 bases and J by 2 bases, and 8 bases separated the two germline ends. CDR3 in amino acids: CASSLEIYNTEAFF. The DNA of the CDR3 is TGTGCCAGCAGCTTGGAGATTTATAACACTGAAGCTTTCTTT.

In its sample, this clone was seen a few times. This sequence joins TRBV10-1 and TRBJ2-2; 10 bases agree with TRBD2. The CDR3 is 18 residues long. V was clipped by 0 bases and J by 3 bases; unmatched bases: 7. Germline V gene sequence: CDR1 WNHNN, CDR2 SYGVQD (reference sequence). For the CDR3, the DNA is TGCGCCAGCAGTGAGTCTACTAGCGGGAAGAAGGACACCGGGGAGCTGTTTTTT. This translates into CASSESTSGKKDTGELFF.

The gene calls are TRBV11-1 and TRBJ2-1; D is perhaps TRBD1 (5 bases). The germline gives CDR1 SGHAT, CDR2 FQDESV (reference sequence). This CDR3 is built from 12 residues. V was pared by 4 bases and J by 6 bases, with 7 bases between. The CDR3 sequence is CASSSQGNEQFF. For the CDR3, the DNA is TGTGCCAGCAGCTCCCAGGGCAATGAGCAGTTCTTC.

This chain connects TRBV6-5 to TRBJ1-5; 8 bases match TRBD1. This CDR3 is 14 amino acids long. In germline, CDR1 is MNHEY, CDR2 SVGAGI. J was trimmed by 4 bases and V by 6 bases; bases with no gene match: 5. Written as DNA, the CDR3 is TGTGCCAGCAGGATACGGACAGGGAATCAGCCCCAGCATTTT. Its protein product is CASRIRTGNQPQHF.

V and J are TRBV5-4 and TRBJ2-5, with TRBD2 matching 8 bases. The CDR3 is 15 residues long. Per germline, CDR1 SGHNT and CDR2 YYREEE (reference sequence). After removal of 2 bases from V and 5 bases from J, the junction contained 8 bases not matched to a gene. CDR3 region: CASSFYREGRETQYF. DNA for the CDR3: TGTGCCAGCAGCTTTTACCGGGAGGGTCGGGAGACCCAGTACTTC. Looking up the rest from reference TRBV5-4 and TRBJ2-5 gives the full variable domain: ETGVTQSPTHLIKTRGQQVTLRCSSQSGHNTVSWYQQALGQGPQFIFQYYREEENGRGNFPPRFSGLQFPNYSSELNVNALELDDSALYLCASSFYREGRETQYFGPGTRLLVL.

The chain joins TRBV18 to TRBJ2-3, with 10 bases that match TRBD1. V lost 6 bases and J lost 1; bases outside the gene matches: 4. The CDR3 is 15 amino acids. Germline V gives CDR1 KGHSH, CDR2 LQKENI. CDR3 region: CASSMGTGGTDTQYF. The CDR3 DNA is TGTGCCAGCTCCATGGGGACAGGGGGCACAGATACGCAGTATTTT.

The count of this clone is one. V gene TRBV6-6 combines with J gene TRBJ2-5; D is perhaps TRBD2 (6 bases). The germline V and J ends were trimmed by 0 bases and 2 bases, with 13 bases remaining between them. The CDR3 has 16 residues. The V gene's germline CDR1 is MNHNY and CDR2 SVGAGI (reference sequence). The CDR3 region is CASSYSRDPPQETQYF. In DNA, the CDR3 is TGTGCCAGCAGTTACTCGCGGGACCCCCCGCAAGAGACCCAGTACTTC.

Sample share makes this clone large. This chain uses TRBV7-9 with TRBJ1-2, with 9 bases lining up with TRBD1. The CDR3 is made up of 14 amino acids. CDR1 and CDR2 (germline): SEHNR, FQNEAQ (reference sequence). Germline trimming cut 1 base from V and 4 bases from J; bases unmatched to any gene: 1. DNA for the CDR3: TGTGCCAGCAGCTTAGGGGACAGGGCCTATGGCTACACCTTC. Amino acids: CASSLGDRAYGYTF. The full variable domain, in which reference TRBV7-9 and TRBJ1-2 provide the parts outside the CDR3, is DTGVSQNPRHKITKRGQNVTFRCDPISEHNRLYWYRQTLGQGPEFLTYFQNEAQLEKSRLLSDRFSAERPKGSFSTLEIQRTEQGDSAMYLCASSLGDRAYGYTFGSGTRLTVV.

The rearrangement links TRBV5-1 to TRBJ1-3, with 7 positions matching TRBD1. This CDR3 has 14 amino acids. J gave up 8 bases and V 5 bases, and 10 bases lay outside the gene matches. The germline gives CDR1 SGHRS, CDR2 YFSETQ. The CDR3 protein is CASRITGEVDTIYF. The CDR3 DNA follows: TGCGCCAGCAGGATTACAGGGGAGGTAGACACCATATATTTT.

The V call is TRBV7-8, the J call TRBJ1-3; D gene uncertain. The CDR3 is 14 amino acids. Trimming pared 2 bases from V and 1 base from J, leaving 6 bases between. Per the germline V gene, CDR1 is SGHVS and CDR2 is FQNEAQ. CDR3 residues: CASSLRVSGNTIYF. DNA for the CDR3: TGTGCCAGCAGCTTAAGGGTATCTGGAAACACCATATATTTT. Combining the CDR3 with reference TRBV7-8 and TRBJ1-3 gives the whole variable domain GAGVSQSPRYKVAKRGQDVALRCDPISGHVSLFWYQQALGQGPEFLTYFQNEAQLDKSGLPSDRFFAERPEGSVSTLKIQRTQQEDSAVYLCASSLRVSGNTIYFGEGSWLTVV.

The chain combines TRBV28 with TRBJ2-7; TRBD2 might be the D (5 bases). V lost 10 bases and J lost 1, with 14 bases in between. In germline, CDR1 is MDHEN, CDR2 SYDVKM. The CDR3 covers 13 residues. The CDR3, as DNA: TGTGCCACCGAAGACGGGAAATCCTACGAGCAGTACTTC. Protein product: CATEDGKSYEQYF. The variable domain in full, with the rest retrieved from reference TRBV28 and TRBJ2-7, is DVKVTQSSRYLVKRTGEKVFLECVQDMDHENMFWYRQDPGLGLRLIYFSYDVKMKEKGDIPEGYSVSREKKERFSLILESASTNQTSMYLCATEDGKSYEQYFGPGTRLTVT.

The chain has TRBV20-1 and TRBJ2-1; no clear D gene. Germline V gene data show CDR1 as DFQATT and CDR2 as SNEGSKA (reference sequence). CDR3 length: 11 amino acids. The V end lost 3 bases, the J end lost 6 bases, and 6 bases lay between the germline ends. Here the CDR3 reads CSASPTNEQFF. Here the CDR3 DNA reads TGCAGTGCTAGTCCGACCAATGAGCAGTTCTTC.

The CDR3 loop is CARDSPRTEQYF. As DNA, the CDR3 is TGTGCTAGGGACAGCCCCAGGACCGAGCAGTACTTC. The chain employs TRBV12-5 and TRBJ2-7; the D gene is possibly TRBD1 (6 bases). Deletions cut 9 bases from V and 6 bases from J, with 15 bases between. Germline assignment: CDR1 LGHNT and CDR2 FRNRAP. This CDR3 region has 12 residues. The whole variable domain, remainder taken from reference TRBV12-5 and TRBJ2-7, is DARVTQTPRHKVTEMGQEVTMRCQPILGHNTVFWYRQTMMQGLELLAYFRNRAPLDDSGMPKDRFSAEMPDATLATLKIQPSEPRDSAVYFCARDSPRTEQYFGPGTRLTVT.

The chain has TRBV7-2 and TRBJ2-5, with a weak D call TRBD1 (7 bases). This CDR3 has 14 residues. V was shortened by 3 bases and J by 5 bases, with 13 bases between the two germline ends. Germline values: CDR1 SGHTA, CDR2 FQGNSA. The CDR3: CASSFQGGSETQYF. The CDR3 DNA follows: TGTGCCAGCAGCTTCCAGGGGGGTTCGGAGACCCAGTACTTC.

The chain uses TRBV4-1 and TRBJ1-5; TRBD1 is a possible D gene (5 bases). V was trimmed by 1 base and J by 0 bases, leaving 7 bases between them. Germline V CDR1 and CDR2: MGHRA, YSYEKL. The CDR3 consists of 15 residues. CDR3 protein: CASSQGGNSNQPQHF. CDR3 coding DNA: TGCGCCAGCAGCCAAGGGGGCAATAGCAATCAGCCCCAGCATTTT.

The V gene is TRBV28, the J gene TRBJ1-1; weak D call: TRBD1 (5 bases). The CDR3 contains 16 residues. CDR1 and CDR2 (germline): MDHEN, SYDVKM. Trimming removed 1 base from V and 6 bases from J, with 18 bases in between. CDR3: CASSLLSGTGRPEAFF. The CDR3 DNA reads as TGTGCCAGCAGTTTATTGTCCGGGACGGGGCGCCCTGAAGCTTTCTTT.